The 31 T cell receptor beta chains below come from one sample, sequenced in a study of tumor-infiltrating lymphocytes in primary liver carcinoma. A primer matching the constant region was used to make TCR beta cDNA from approximately 500 ng of total RNA. TCR beta libraries came from three nested multiplex PCR rounds using slightly modified ARM-PCR. TRBV1-TRBV30 forward primers paired with a C-beta reverse primer were used in the first two PCR rounds, which ran approximately 11 cycles each. One entry per CDR3 protein, called by TCRdb with MiXCR from the multiplex PCR reads. The sample lists 300,000 to 350,000 distinct CDR3 sequences, approximately 64% occurring once. Blood RNA was derived from unsorted whole blood, and germline DNA was extracted too. Sequencing was performed on peripheral blood. The origin of the receptors is a man aged 40-50 years with primary liver carcinoma and hepatitis B virus infection.

In its sample, this clonotype was seen once. The chain carries TRBV6-1 and TRBJ2-1, with D hard to call. Trimming shortened V by 5 bases and J by 6 bases, and 14 bases separated the two germline ends. CDR1 and CDR2 from the germline V gene are MNHNS and SASEGT. The CDR3 covers 14 residues. Written as DNA, the CDR3 is TGTGCCAGCAGTCGCCTAGGTTCGCTCAATGAGCAGTTCTTC. Its translation: CASSRLGSLNEQFF.

This clonotype occurred many times. The rearrangement uses TRBV10-3 and TRBJ2-7; 8 bases agree with TRBD2. The CDR3 is 14 amino acids. Per the germline V gene, CDR1 is ENHRY and CDR2 is SYGVKD. J lost 4 bases, V lost 5 bases, and 7 bases had no gene match. CDR3 DNA: TGTGCCATCAGTCCTAGCGGGCGGGATTACGAGCAGTACTTC. It translates to CAISPSGRDYEQYF.

This clonotype appeared once. Because the CDR3 is missing its conserved closing phenylalanine or tryptophan, this is likely a read error. The rearrangement uses TRBV6-5 and TRBJ1-1, with D unclear. Trimming cost V 2 bases and J 2 bases, with 9 bases left between them. The length of the CDR3 is 14 residues. In germline, CDR1 is MNHEY, CDR2 SVGAGI. CDR3 nucleotides: TGTGCCAGCAGTTACGAGTACGATAACACTGAAGCTTTCTCT. This gives the protein CASSYEYDNTEAFS.

Worth noting for this clonotype: One junction end does not reproduce the germline sequence, and a read error may be involved. The chain uses TRBV11-2 and TRBJ2-7; 11 bases agree with TRBD2. CDR1 and CDR2 from the germline V gene are SGHAT and FQNNGV. There are 16 residues in the CDR3. CDR3 in amino acids: CANSHLSGRARYEQYF. In nucleotides, the CDR3 is TGTGCCAACAGCCACCTTAGCGGGAGGGCCCGGTATGAGCAGTACTTC.

This clonotype showed up just once. A single base separates this from a much larger clone, so it may be a read error. The rearrangement links TRBV6-1 to TRBJ2-3; 15 bases agree with TRBD2. This CDR3 has 17 residues. J lost 5 bases, V lost 5 bases, and 8 bases had no gene match. Germline CDR1 and CDR2: MNHNS and SASEGT. The CDR3, as DNA: TGTGCCAGCAGTCTCCGGACTAGCGGGGGGGGCAAAGATACGCAGTATTTT. It specifies CASSLRTSGGGKDTQYF.

The chain is built from TRBV10-3 and TRBJ2-2; TRBD2 agrees at 7 bases. The J segment lost 12 bases and the V segment lost 5 bases, leaving 9 bases of the junction unmatched. The CDR3 sequence is 13 residues long. Germline V gives CDR1 ENHRY, CDR2 SYGVKD. In DNA form, the CDR3 reads TGTGCCATCAGTTACACCGACGGGGGGAAGCTGTTTTTT. It translates to CAISYTDGGKLFF.

As concerns this clonotype: The CDR3 carries no conserved terminal phenylalanine or tryptophan, so it likely arises from a read error. The rearrangement links TRBV5-1 to TRBJ2-1; a weak D match, TRBD2 (5 bases). The CDR3 length is 17 residues. Germline values: CDR1 SGHRS, CDR2 YFSETQ. Between the trimmed V and J ends, which lost 10 bases and 0 bases, there was a span of 23 bases. The CDR3 spells CACWAVGRTRSYNEQFL. For the CDR3, the DNA is TGCGCCTGTTGGGCAGTGGGTAGGACTCGCTCCTACAATGAGCAGTTCTTA.

In the case of this clonotype: An end of the junction does not agree with germline; a read error may underlie this. The rearrangement uses TRBV10-3 and TRBJ2-3, with D perhaps being TRBD1 or TRBD2 (5 bases each). This CDR3 has 13 residues. Germline loops: CDR1 ENHRY, CDR2 SYGVKD. The CDR3 region is CVISERGPDTQYF. The CDR3 region has the DNA TGTGTCATCAGTGAACGGGGACCAGATACCCAGTATTTT.

The table lists this clonotype with many counts. The rearrangement links TRBV4-1 to TRBJ2-4; D is unclear. V dropped 2 bases and J dropped 1 base, with 6 bases sitting between them. CDR1 is MGHRA and CDR2 is YSYEKL in the germline V gene. This CDR3 is built from 14 residues. Written as DNA, the CDR3 is TGCGCCAGCAGCCAAACACCCGCCAAAAACATTCAGTACTTC. This encodes CASSQTPAKNIQYF.

Turning to this clonotype: An end of the junction does not agree with germline; a read error may underlie this. The chain recombines TRBV11-2 with TRBJ2-1; unclear D gene. The CDR3 consists of 12 residues. CDR1 is SGHAT and CDR2 is FQNNGV in the germline V gene. The CDR3 is CASSLGGNEQSF. The CDR3 nucleotides are TGCGCCAGCAGCTTAGGTGGGAATGAGCAGTCCTTC.

Comment on this clonotype: With a much larger clone just one base away, this may be a read error. This chain links TRBV6-1 with TRBJ1-1; perhaps TRBD1 as D (6 bases). Germline V gives CDR1 MNHNS, CDR2 SASEGT. CDR3 length: 14 amino acids. V lost 4 bases and J 2 bases, leaving 11 bases between the germline ends. In nucleotides, the CDR3 is TGTGCCAGCAGTGGTTGGACAGCCAACACTGAAGCTTTCTTT. Its translation: CASSGWTANTEAFF.

This clonotype was counted a single time. A clone one base away is much larger, so this may be a read error. The V call is TRBV6-2 or TRBV6-3, the J call TRBJ2-7; TRBD1 might be the D (5 bases). Trimming cost V 4 bases and J 0 bases, with 10 bases left between them. In germline, CDR1 is MNHEY, CDR2 SVGEGT. CDR3 length: 14 amino acids. As DNA, the CDR3 is TGTGCCAGCAGTTCAGGGTGGAGCTCCTACGAGCAGTACTTC. Residues: CASSSGWSSYEQYF.

The genes are TRBV11-1 and TRBJ2-6; D not certain. The CDR3 extends over 14 amino acids. Trimming took 6 bases from V and 0 from J, leaving 6 bases between them. The germline V gene has CDR1 SGHAT and CDR2 FQDESV (reference sequence). The CDR3 coding sequence is TGTGCCAGCAGTCCCTCCTCTGGGGCCAACGTCCTGACTTTC. Translation: CASSPSSGANVLTF. The full variable domain, in which reference TRBV11-1 and TRBJ2-6 provide the parts outside the CDR3, is EAEVAQSPRYKITEKSQAVAFWCDPISGHATLYWYRQILGQGPELLVQFQDESVVDDSQLPKDRFSAERLKGVDSTLKIQPAELGDSAMYLCASSPSSGANVLTFGAGSRLTVL.

Worth noting for this clonotype: Sequence at one end of the junction differs from germline and may be a read error. The chain recombines TRBV12-3 or TRBV12-4 with TRBJ2-2; D is possibly TRBD2 (5 bases). The CDR3 consists of 18 residues. The CDR3 DNA follows: TGTGCCAGCAGTTCACCCATTGGGGTCGGCGCGAACACCGGGGAGCCGTTTTTT. Its protein is CASSSPIGVGANTGEPFF.

The sample holds many counts of this clonotype. This rearrangement joins TRBV12-3 or TRBV12-4 to TRBJ2-7; 9 positions agree with TRBD1. Trimming cost V 9 bases and J 5 bases; bases outside gene matches: 11. This CDR3 has 14 residues. This CDR3 reads CASQRGTGTHEQYF. Here the CDR3 DNA reads TGTGCCAGTCAGCGAGGGACAGGGACCCACGAGCAGTACTTC.

The chain couples TRBV29-1 to TRBJ2-3; D gene uncertain. The germline V gene has CDR1 SQVTM and CDR2 ANQGSEA. The CDR3 is made up of 15 amino acids. V lost 2 bases and J lost 6, with 18 bases in between. The CDR3 sequence is CSVEKWARIHDTQYF. CDR3 nucleotides: TGCAGCGTTGAAAAGTGGGCTAGGATCCATGATACGCAGTATTTT.

Details on this clonotype: An end of the junction differs from the germline gene, which may be a read error. This chain joins TRBV7-8 and TRBJ2-6; D tentatively fits TRBD1 or TRBD2 (6 bases each). Per germline, CDR1 SGHVS and CDR2 FQNEAQ. The CDR3 extends over 14 amino acids. CDR3: CALGGGAGANDLTF. As DNA, the CDR3 is TGTGCTCTCGGGGGCGGAGCTGGGGCCAACGACCTGACTTTC.

Worth noting for this clonotype: In this CDR3 the conserved last residue, phenylalanine or tryptophan, is missing, so a read error is likely. The DNA is omitted, as the CDR3 cannot be located on it reliably, and the CDR3 follows TCRdb's listing. The rearrangement uses TRBV5-4 and TRBJ2-7. The CDR3 spans 11 residues, counting both ends. Germline V gives CDR1 SGHNT, CDR2 YYREEE (reference sequence). CDR3 protein: CASSLGYEEYI.

Many counts were recorded for this clonotype. V gene TRBV6-5 combines with J gene TRBJ1-1; D uncertain. The V end was cut by 0 bases, the J end by 5 bases, with 10 bases between. CDR3 length: 14 residues. Germline V gene sequence: CDR1 MNHEY, CDR2 SVGAGI. The DNA for the CDR3 is TGTGCCAGCAGTTACTCTGGCGGGCTGACTGAAGCTTTCTTT. Its translation: CASSYSGGLTEAFF.

This clonotype has a count of ten or more. This rearrangement joins TRBV5-6 to TRBJ2-2, with TRBD1 matching 7 bases. CDR3 length equals 15 residues. Germline trimming cut 0 bases from V and 6 bases from J; bases unmatched to any gene: 5. Germline V gene lookup returns CDR1 SGHDT and CDR2 YYEEEE. As DNA, the CDR3 is TGTGCCAGCAGCTTGGTGGGACAGACCTCCGGGGAGCTGTTTTTT. Translated: CASSLVGQTSGELFF.

This chain links TRBV29-1 with TRBJ2-7; maybe TRBD1 (6 bases). V was shortened by 8 bases and J by 0 bases, with 14 bases between the two germline ends. Germline V lookup: CDR1 SQVTM, CDR2 ANQGSEA. The CDR3 runs 13 residues. The CDR3 loop is CSYTRTASYEQYF. The CDR3, as DNA: TGCAGCTACACCAGGACAGCCTCCTACGAGCAGTACTTC.

This clonotype was counted once. The junction differs from germline at one of its ends, possibly a read error. The rearrangement links TRBV6-2 or TRBV6-3 to TRBJ2-4; no clear D gene. The CDR3 extends over 16 amino acids. CDR1 and CDR2 (germline): MNHEY, SVGEGT. The CDR3 DNA sequence: TGTGCCAGCAGTCACTCCTCGGCCCACGCCAAAAACATTCAGTACTTC. Its translation is CASSHSSAHAKNIQYF.

The chain links TRBV28 to TRBJ2-7, with TRBD2 as a possible D gene (5 bases). CDR3 length: 15 residues. CDR1 and CDR2 (germline): MDHEN, SYDVKM. The ends were cut back, 6 bases at V and 7 bases at J, with 22 bases in the middle. The CDR3 loop is CASRSRDPYWEEQYF. Here the CDR3 DNA reads TGTGCCAGCAGAAGCCGGGATCCCTATTGGGAGGAGCAGTACTTC.

The chain combines TRBV7-9 with TRBJ1-1, with 7 bases matching TRBD1. The CDR3 totals 15 residues. The germline CDR1 and CDR2 sequences are SEHNR and FQNEAQ (reference sequence). V lost 2 bases to trimming and J lost 1 base; unmatched junction nucleotides: 4. The CDR3 DNA follows: TGTGCCAGCAGCTTAACAGGGGCTTCGAACACTGAAGCTTTCTTT. It encodes CASSLTGASNTEAFF.

This clonotype has a count of ten or more. The genes are TRBV12-3 or TRBV12-4 and TRBJ1-2; TRBD1 agrees at 10 bases. After removal of 8 bases from V and 4 bases from J, the junction contained 10 bases not matched to a gene. This CDR3 spans 15 amino acids. The CDR3 DNA follows: TGTGCCAGCGGTACCCGGGGACAGGGGCCCTATGGCTACACCTTC. Amino acids: CASGTRGQGPYGYTF.

Worth noting for this clonotype: A read error is likely, as this CDR3 ends without the conserved phenylalanine or tryptophan. This rearrangement joins TRBV11-2 to TRBJ2-1, with unresolved D. The CDR3 is made up of 16 amino acids. The germline gives CDR1 SGHAT, CDR2 FQNNGV. CDR3 in amino acids: CVSSLDPESSYNEQFL. The CDR3 DNA follows: TGTGTCAGTAGCTTAGATCCAGAGAGCTCCTACAATGAGCAGTTCTTA.

Turning to this clonotype: A read error is possible here, since a much larger clone lies one base away. This chain joins TRBV6-1 and TRBJ2-3; 9 positions match TRBD1. This CDR3 is 14 amino acids long. Germline V gives CDR1 MNHNS, CDR2 SASEGT. The junction had 4 bases not matched to a gene; V was cut back by 6 bases and J by 3 bases. The CDR3 reads CASRDRGGTDTQYF. The CDR3, as DNA: TGTGCCAGCAGGGACAGGGGCGGAACAGATACGCAGTATTTT.

A remark on this clonotype: A much larger clone lies one base from this, so it may be a read error. J is TRBJ2-1 and V is TRBV6-2 or TRBV6-3, with TRBD1 identical over 7 bases. Per germline, CDR1 MNHEY and CDR2 SVGEGT. The CDR3 covers 15 residues. The CDR3 sequence is CTSRTGQFNYNEQFF. The CDR3 bases are TGTACCAGCAGGACGGGACAGTTCAACTACAATGAGCAGTTCTTC.

Details on this clonotype: Being one base from a much bigger clone, this may be a read error. V is TRBV5-6 and J is TRBJ2-7; D may be TRBD2 (5 bases). Germline CDR1 is SGHDT and CDR2 is YYEEEE. The CDR3 is made up of 12 amino acids. This chain's CDR3 is CASSHPGVEHYF. In DNA, the CDR3 is TGTGCCAGCAGCCACCCCGGGGTCGAGCATTACTTC.

To note about this clonotype: A read error may explain this, as a much larger clone is one base away. DNA for the CDR3: TGTGCCAGCAGTTACTCAGCGGCCTCGGGGCCCCATACGCAGTATTTT. Protein product: CASSYSAASGPHTQYF. V usage is TRBV6-2 or TRBV6-3 and J usage is TRBJ2-3; either TRBD1 or TRBD2 may fit D (5 bases each). This CDR3 has 16 amino acids. CDR1 is MNHEY and CDR2 is SVGEGT in the germline V gene. V lost 0 bases, J lost 7 bases, and 17 bases lay in between.

There are a few counts of this clonotype. V usage is TRBV6-6 and J usage is TRBJ1-1; D gene unclear. V was pared by 2 bases and J by 3 bases, with 10 bases between. The length of the CDR3 is 14 residues. CDR1 is MNHNY and CDR2 is SVGAGI in the germline V gene (reference sequence). The DNA for the CDR3 is TGTGCCAGCAGTTACCTGGACCGGTACACTGAAGCTTTCTTT. Translated, it gives CASSYLDRYTEAFF.